The rows below give T cell receptor beta chains drawn from one sample of a study of a mutant IDH1 vaccine in newly diagnosed glioma. No antigen has been identified for these receptors. The method was immunoSEQ multiplex PCR; TCRdb's version includes in-frame clones alone and lacks a portion of them. The sample lists tens of thousands of clones, about nine tenths seen once, with 4.5% to 5.5% in the top ten. The input for sequencing was PBMCs, taken from a glioma patient whose treatment included an IDH1 peptide vaccine. These receptors were collected from a woman in her thirties or forties with glioma. Both conserved end residues are part of each CDR3. Each record gives: clone size, V gene, D gene, J gene, CDR3 DNA, CDR3 protein. The D gene is left open where the match is weak. Expanded clones are given a class, and other clones once, few, many or no size at all.

.	TRBV7-2	.	TRBJ1-4	TGTGCCAGCAGCCGAGTTTCCGGGTCAACTAATGAAAAACTGTTTTTT	CASSRVSGSTNEKLFF
.	TRBV19	.	TRBJ1-1	TGTGCCAGTAGTAACAAGGGTAGGCTCACTGAAGCTTTCTTT	CASSNKGRLTEAFF
.	TRBV29-1	TRBD1	TRBJ2-1	TGCAGCGTTGATGTGGGTAGGGGACAGGTAAGCTCCTACAATGAGCAGTTCTTC	CSVDVGRGQVSSYNEQFF
.	TRBV4-3	TRBD1	TRBJ1-1	TGCGCCAGCAGCCAAGCGGCAGCGGGACAGGGTGATCGAGCTTTCTTT	CASSQAAAGQGDRAFF
.	TRBV14	.	TRBJ2-7	TGTGCCAGCAGCCACCTACCAAGGGGCGCCCCAGTGGAGCAGTACTTC	CASSHLPRGAPVEQYF
.	TRBV11-2	.	TRBJ2-7	TGTGCCAGCAGCTTAGATGCGGCCTACGAGCAGTACTTC	CASSLDAAYEQYF
.	TRBV5-1	.	TRBJ1-2	TGCGCCAGCAGCCTCGGGACCGCGGGAGGCTACACCTTC	CASSLGTAGGYTF
.	TRBV7-2	.	TRBJ1-5	TGTGCCAGCAGCTTAGGTGGAGCTAGCAATCAGCCCCAGCATTTT	CASSLGGASNQPQHF
.	TRBV12-2	.	TRBJ2-6	TGTGCAAGTCGCTTAGTGCCGGGAACAGGGGCCAACGTCCTGACTTTC	CASRLVPGTGANVLTF
.	TRBV27	.	TRBJ1-1	TGTGCCAGCAGTTTGGGTGGCGGCAACACTGAAGCTTTCTTT	CASSLGGGNTEAFF
.	TRBV7-8	.	TRBJ1-1	TGTGCCAGCAGCTCCCGACATGATGGGGGGACTGAAGCTTTCTTT	CASSSRHDGGTEAFF
.	TRBV4-1	.	TRBJ1-5	TGCGCCAGCAGCCAAGATCTTCGCGGGCTGCCCCAGCATTTT	CASSQDLRGLPQHF
.	TRBV30	.	TRBJ1-2	TGTGCCCGTACTACCGGGGATAACTATGGCTACACCTTC	CARTTGDNYGYTF
.	TRBV5-1	TRBD1	TRBJ1-3	TGCGCCAGCAGCCCTACAGGGGGCGGAAACACCATATATTTT	CASSPTGGGNTIYF
.	TRBV5-6	.	TRBJ1-3	TGTGCCAGCAGCCTGGAGGATAGCACCATATATTTT	CASSLEDSTIYF
.	TRBV14	.	TRBJ2-6	TGTGCCAGCAGCCAGTCAGGGCCGGCTGGGGCCAACGTCCTGACTTTC	CASSQSGPAGANVLTF
.	TRBV6-1	.	TRBJ1-5	TGTGCCAGCAGTGAATGGGGCCTCCGGCCCCAGCATTTT	CASSEWGLRPQHF
.	TRBV6-5	.	TRBJ1-1	TGTGCCAGCAGTTACGCGGGCCGGAATGAAGCTTTCTTT	CASSYAGRNEAFF
.	TRBV5-6	.	TRBJ1-4	TGTGCCAGCAGCCCCTTGGCAGGCTATAATGAAAAACTGTTTTTT	CASSPLAGYNEKLFF
.	TRBV7-2	.	TRBJ2-5	TGTGCCAGCAGCCCTCCCCGGACTCGCCAAGAGACCCAGTACTTC	CASSPPRTRQETQYF
.	TRBV9	.	TRBJ2-2	TGTGCCAGCAGCGTCCCACAGTCTACGAACACCGGGGAGCTGTTTTTT	CASSVPQSTNTGELFF
once	TRBV21-1	.	TRBJ1-1	TGTGCCAGCAGCACCGGGACCGCGGCTGAAGCTTTCTTT	CASSTGTAAEAFF
.	TRBV5-1	.	TRBJ2-5	TGCGCCAGCAGCTCCCGGGGGAGGGGGAGGGAGACCCAGTACTTC	CASSSRGRGRETQYF
.	TRBV18	.	TRBJ1-5	TGTGCCAGCTCTCTAGGGCCCTCATTAAACAATCAGCCCCAGCATTTT	CASSLGPSLNNQPQHF
.	TRBV2	TRBD2	TRBJ2-1	TGTGCCAGCAATCCACTAGCGGTAGGTGAGCAGTTCTTC	CASNPLAVGEQFF
.	TRBV29-1	TRBD2	TRBJ2-7	TGCAGCGTTGAAATAGCGGGGGGGGCCTACGAGCAGTACTTC	CSVEIAGGAYEQYF